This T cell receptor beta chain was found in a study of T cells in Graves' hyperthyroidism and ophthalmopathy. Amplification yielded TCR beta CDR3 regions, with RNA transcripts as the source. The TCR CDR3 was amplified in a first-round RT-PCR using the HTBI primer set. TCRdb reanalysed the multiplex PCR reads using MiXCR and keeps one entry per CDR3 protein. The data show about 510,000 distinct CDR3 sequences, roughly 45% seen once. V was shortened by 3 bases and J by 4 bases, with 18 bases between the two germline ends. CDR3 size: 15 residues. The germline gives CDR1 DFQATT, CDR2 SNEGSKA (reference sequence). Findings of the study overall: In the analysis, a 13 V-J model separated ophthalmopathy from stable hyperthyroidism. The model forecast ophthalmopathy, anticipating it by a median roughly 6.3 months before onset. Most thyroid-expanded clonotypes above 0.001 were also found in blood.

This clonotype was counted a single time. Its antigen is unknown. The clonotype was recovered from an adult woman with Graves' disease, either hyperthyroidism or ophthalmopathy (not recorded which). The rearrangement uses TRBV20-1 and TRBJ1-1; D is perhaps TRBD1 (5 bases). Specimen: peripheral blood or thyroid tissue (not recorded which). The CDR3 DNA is TGCAGTGCTAGCGCCAGGGTAGCCGGAAGCACTGAAGCTTTCTTT. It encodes CSASARVAGSTEAFF.